The 25 T cell receptor beta chains below were found in one sample sequenced in a study of cytomegalovirus exposure and HLA in healthy donors. The PCR employed 60 Vbeta primers together with 13 Jbeta primers. Some clones are missing from TCRdb's copy, which holds only in-frame ones; the method was immunoSEQ multiplex PCR. The sample contains fewer than 300,000 clones, 86% of which appear only once. The sample taken for sequencing was PBMCs. These receptors originate from a man between 40 and 49 years old in good health and CMV-seropositive.

V gene TRBV12-1 combines with J gene TRBJ2-6; no DNA check was done on the table's D call, TRBD2. TRBV12-1 is assigned pseudogene status. This CDR3 is 18 amino acids long. The CDR3 coding sequence is TGTGCCAGCAGCTCGTCAGCGGGGAAAAACTCTGGGGCCAACGTCCTGACTTTC. Its translation: CASSSSAGKNSGANVLTF.

This clone was counted between two and nine times. The chain recombines TRBV28 with TRBJ1-1; 8 nucleotides match TRBD1. V lost 6 bases and J lost 6; bases outside the gene matches: 6. The CDR3 totals 13 residues. Germline values: CDR1 MDHEN, CDR2 SYDVKM. CDR3 DNA sequence: TGTGCCAGCAGCCTCGGGACAGGTGCTGAAGCTTTCTTT. Translation gives CASSLGTGAEAFF.

The rearrangement joins TRBV10-3 to TRBJ1-2, with D unclear. The CDR3 consists of 15 residues. V gave up 0 bases and J gave up 8 bases, with 16 bases separating them. Germline CDR1 is ENHRY and CDR2 is SYGVKD. The DNA of the CDR3 is TGTGCCATCAGTGAGTCGAAGGGAGACGCTCACGGCTACACCTTC. Its protein is CAISESKGDAHGYTF.

The gene calls are TRBV5-6 and TRBJ1-1; D remains unclear. V was shortened by 1 base and J by 0 bases, with 7 bases between the two germline ends. Per germline, CDR1 SGHDT and CDR2 YYEEEE. CDR3 length: 14 residues. The CDR3, as DNA: TGTGCCAGCAGCTTGTTACAGCTGAACACTGAAGCTTTCTTT. This translates into CASSLLQLNTEAFF.

J is TRBJ2-2 and V is TRBV7-3; perhaps TRBD2 as D (6 bases). Germline V gives CDR1 SGHTA, CDR2 FQGTGA. The CDR3 totals 16 residues. Trimming took 0 bases from V and 4 from J, leaving 12 bases between them. The CDR3 DNA sequence: TGTGCCAGCAGCTTAACGGGCGGGACGGGCACCGGGGAGCTGTTTTTT. It is translated as CASSLTGGTGTGELFF.

Only a few counts were recorded for this clone. Other nucleotide sequences from this sample produce the same CDR3. The chain uses TRBV9 and TRBJ1-1; no firm D call. V lost 0 bases, J lost 1 base, and 4 bases lay in between. The germline V gene encodes CDR1 SGDLS and CDR2 YYNGEE. This CDR3 is built from 13 residues. The CDR3 DNA reads as TGTGCCAGCAGCGTAGACTCGAACACTGAAGCTTTCTTT. This codes for CASSVDSNTEAFF.

The chain is built from TRBV5-1 and TRBJ2-1, with TRBD1 matching 11 bases. Germline lookup yields CDR1 SGHRS and CDR2 YFSETQ. The CDR3 is 16 amino acids. V trimming: 2 bases; J trimming: 4 bases; junction bases outside the gene matches: 5. DNA for the CDR3: TGCGCCAGCAGCTTTCGGACAGGGGGCCCTTACAATGAGCAGTTCTTC. This translates into CASSFRTGGPYNEQFF.

The J gene is TRBJ2-1, the V gene TRBV19, with 8 bases fitting TRBD2. CDR3 length: 18 residues. V gave up 3 bases and J gave up 3 bases; unmatched junction bases: 13. Per the germline V gene, CDR1 is LNHDA and CDR2 is SQIVND (reference sequence). The CDR3 DNA reads TGTGCCAGTAGTATGGGCAGCGGGAGACCCTCAATCTACAATGAGCAGTTCTTC. It yields the protein CASSMGSGRPSIYNEQFF.

The V call is TRBV21-1, the J call TRBJ2-4; TRBD1, the D gene given by the table, was not confirmed from the DNA. TRBV21-1 counts as a pseudogene. The CDR3 spans 14 residues. The CDR3 protein is CASSPRTDGDIQYF. In DNA, the CDR3 is TGTGCCAGCAGCCCCCGGACAGACGGGGACATTCAGTACTTC.

The chain links TRBV10-3 to TRBJ2-3; 9 nucleotides align to TRBD1. J gave up 4 bases and V 7 bases, and 6 bases lay outside the gene matches. CDR1 and CDR2 from the germline V gene are ENHRY and SYGVKD. There are 14 residues in the CDR3. The CDR3 spells CAITGTGNADTQYF. The CDR3 DNA reads as TGTGCCATCACCGGGACAGGGAATGCAGATACGCAGTATTTT.

The chain couples TRBV7-2 to TRBJ2-7; 8 nucleotides match TRBD2. Germline V gene sequence: CDR1 SGHTA, CDR2 FQGNSA. J gave up 1 base and V 7 bases, and 9 bases lay outside the gene matches. This CDR3 has 15 amino acids. The CDR3 loop is CASTRGGQLSYEQYF. CDR3 coding DNA: TGTGCCAGCACCCGCGGGGGGCAGTTGTCCTACGAGCAGTACTTC.

The chain recombines TRBV4-1 with TRBJ1-1; 7 nucleotides match TRBD1. There are 15 residues in the CDR3. Germline CDR1 is MGHRA and CDR2 is YSYEKL. The junction had 8 bases not matched to a gene; V was cut back by 4 bases and J by 3 bases. CDR3 bases: TGCGCCAGCAGCCGCTTTGGACAGGTCTACACTGAAGCTTTCTTT. Its protein product is CASSRFGQVYTEAFF.

The chain links TRBV27 to TRBJ1-2, with 7 bases lining up with TRBD1. Germline loops: CDR1 MNHEY, CDR2 SMNVEV (reference sequence). The length of the CDR3 is 16 residues. The V gene end was trimmed by 6 bases and the J gene end by 5 bases; junction bases not matched to a gene: 15. The CDR3 coding sequence is TGTGCCAGCAGCCTCGCCGTAGGGGGCTGGCCTTATGGCTACACCTTC. As protein: CASSLAVGGWPYGYTF.

This clone was detected once. J is TRBJ1-4 and V is TRBV7-9, with TRBD1 matching 9 bases. CDR1 is SEHNR, CDR2 FQNEAQ, per germline (reference sequence). V lost 2 bases to trimming and J lost 7 bases; unmatched junction nucleotides: 5. This CDR3 is built from 15 residues. The CDR3 region is CASSLTGGWGEKLFF. In DNA form, the CDR3 reads TGTGCCAGCAGCTTAACAGGGGGCTGGGGTGAAAAACTGTTTTTT. The full variable domain, its missing parts supplied by reference TRBV7-9 and TRBJ1-4, is DTGVSQNPRHKITKRGQNVTFRCDPISEHNRLYWYRQTLGQGPEFLTYFQNEAQLEKSRLLSDRFSAERPKGSFSTLEIQRTEQGDSAMYLCASSLTGGWGEKLFFGSGTQLSVL.

In this sample, this clone turned up a few times. For the CDR3, the DNA is TGTGCCAGCAGTTACGACAGGGGAAGGAATCAGCCCCAGCATTTT. Encoded protein: CASSYDRGRNQPQHF. The V and J genes are TRBV6-5 and TRBJ1-5, with 8 bases aligning to TRBD1. The CDR3 covers 15 residues. Germline V CDR1 and CDR2: MNHEY, SVGAGI. V lost 2 bases and J lost 4; bases outside the gene matches: 4.

The chain joins TRBV19 to TRBJ2-2; 9 nucleotides line up with TRBD2. The V and J ends lost 5 bases and 7 bases, in that order; junction bases with no gene match: 8. Germline-derived CDR1 and CDR2 are LNHDA and SQIVND (reference sequence). This CDR3 has 15 amino acids. The CDR3 region has the DNA TGTGCCAGTAGTCGCCTAGCGGGAACGGTCGGGGAGCTGTTTTTT. It encodes CASSRLAGTVGELFF.

The chain employs TRBV6-6 and TRBJ2-5; 9 bases are a match to TRBD2. Matching the DNA end better, TRBJ2-7 makes the J call doubtful. The germline CDR1 and CDR2 sequences are MNHNY and SVGAGI (reference sequence). The CDR3 sequence is 13 residues long. The CDR3 reads CALAVAGAGEQYF. The CDR3, as DNA: TGTGCCTTGGCAGTAGCGGGAGCCGGCGAGCAGTACTTC.

V usage is TRBV5-5 and J usage is TRBJ1-4; D possibly corresponds to TRBD1 (5 bases). This CDR3 is 14 amino acids long. Looked up from germline, CDR1 is SGHKS and CDR2 is YYEKEE (reference sequence). V lost 2 bases and J lost 4, with 9 bases in between. The CDR3 reads CASSFRQINEKLFF. CDR3 DNA: TGTGCCAGCAGCTTCCGACAGATTAATGAAAAACTGTTTTTT.

The chain carries TRBV6-9 and TRBJ2-5; D may be TRBD1 (5 bases). Trimming shortened V by 10 bases and J by 5 bases, and 17 bases separated the two germline ends. CDR1 is MNHGY and CDR2 is SVAAGI in the germline V gene. The CDR3 is made up of 13 amino acids. In nucleotides, the CDR3 is TGTGCCACCCCGAACAGGCTTGTGGAGACCCAGTACTTC. Its translation: CATPNRLVETQYF.

This sequence joins TRBV29-1 and TRBJ1-4; D might be TRBD1 (5 bases). The germline CDR1 and CDR2 sequences are SQVTM and ANQGSEA. Trimming removed 6 bases at V and 7 bases at J, with 15 bases between. The CDR3 has 13 residues. The CDR3 DNA reads as TGCAGCGTGACTGGGGGGGATACTGAAAAACTGTTTTTT. This translates into CSVTGGDTEKLFF.

The V call is TRBV9, the J call TRBJ2-1; D is unclear. Germline V gene sequence: CDR1 SGDLS, CDR2 YYNGEE. This CDR3 region has 14 residues. Trimming removed 0 bases at V and 1 base at J, with 5 bases between. The CDR3 bases are TGTGCCAGCAGCGTAGTCTCGTCCTACAATGAGCAGTTCTTC. This translates into CASSVVSSYNEQFF.

The genes are TRBV15 and TRBJ2-6, with D perhaps matching TRBD1 (6 bases). The CDR3 consists of 15 residues. Germline V lookup: CDR1 LNHNV, CDR2 YYDKDF (reference sequence). The ends were cut back, 6 bases at V and 4 bases at J, with 13 bases in the middle. This chain's CDR3 is CATSHAGEGANVLTF. The CDR3 coding sequence is TGTGCCACCAGTCACGCAGGGGAAGGGGCCAACGTCCTGACTTTC.

This clone has only one observation. This rearrangement joins TRBV5-1 to TRBJ2-5, with TRBD1 identical over 9 bases. The better agreement between TRBJ2-7 and the DNA end casts doubt on the J call. CDR3 size: 15 residues. Per the germline V gene, CDR1 is SGHRS and CDR2 is YFSETQ. As DNA, the CDR3 is TGCGCCAGCGTCCCCCAGACAGGGGGAGCGTACGAGCAGTACTTC. Protein product: CASVPQTGGAYEQYF.

The CDR3 protein is CASSRVWSGAGETQYF. The CDR3, as DNA: TGTGCCAGCAGCCGGGTATGGAGCGGGGCAGGAGAGACCCAGTACTTC. The rearrangement links TRBV27 to TRBJ2-5; 7 bases agree with TRBD2. V was clipped by 6 bases and J by 4 bases; unmatched bases: 14. The CDR3 sequence is 16 residues long. The germline V gene has CDR1 MNHEY and CDR2 SMNVEV (reference sequence).

The V call is TRBV27, the J call TRBJ1-1; 7 nucleotides line up with TRBD1. With 5 bases clipped from V and 7 bases from J, the junction kept 13 bases outside the gene matches. The CDR3 spans 15 residues. Germline V gives CDR1 MNHEY, CDR2 SMNVEV (reference sequence). The CDR3 is CASSTGQGVVGEAFF. DNA for the CDR3: TGTGCCAGCAGTACCGGGCAGGGGGTAGTTGGTGAAGCTTTCTTT.